The present TCR beta chain was sequenced within a study of cytomegalovirus exposure and HLA in healthy donors. PCR was performed using 60 Vbeta and 13 Jbeta primers. Data came from immunoSEQ multiplex PCR; TCRdb stores just in-frame clones and leaves some out. Of roughly 140,000 clones in the sample, almost 80% were seen once. The V gene's germline CDR1 is SQVTM and CDR2 ANQGSEA. V shed 7 bases and J 7 bases; nucleotides not matched to a gene: 13. The CDR3 runs to 15 residues. The chain links TRBV29-1 to TRBJ2-1; 10 bases line up with TRBD2. The clonotype comes from a male donor in good health and CMV-seronegative. The material sequenced was PBMCs. Here the CDR3 reads CSGESGRALRNEQFF. In DNA, the CDR3 is TGCAGCGGAGAGAGCGGGAGGGCCTTAAGAAATGAGCAGTTCTTC.